Presented here are 15 T cell receptor beta chains from one specimen sequenced in a study of blood T cell repertoires in COVID-19. TCRdb keeps only in-frame clones here, not all; method: immunoSEQ multiplex PCR. The sample has about 260,000 clones; approximately 86% are singletons. Sequencing was performed on peripheral blood. These receptors all stem from a young man with active or convalescent COVID-19.

The V call is TRBV29-1, the J call TRBJ1-1, with TRBD1 as a possible D gene (5 bases). Trimming pared 0 bases from V and 1 base from J, leaving 6 bases between. This CDR3 is built from 13 residues. Per the germline V gene, CDR1 is SQVTM and CDR2 is ANQGSEA. The CDR3 region is CSVEEDKNTEAFF. The CDR3 bases are TGCAGCGTTGAAGAGGACAAGAACACTGAAGCTTTCTTT.

The chain links TRBV3-1 (or the pseudogene TRBV3-2) to TRBJ1-4; no definite D call. The CDR3 length is 15 residues. V lost 4 bases, J lost 1 base, and 10 bases lay in between. Germline V CDR1 and CDR2: LGHDT, YNNKEL (reference sequence). CDR3 DNA: TGTGCCAGCAGCCTCGCGATTGGAACTAATGAAAAACTGTTTTTT. It translates to CASSLAIGTNEKLFF.

The chain employs TRBV18 and TRBJ2-7; TRBD1 agrees at 9 bases. The CDR3 length is 14 residues. V lost 6 bases to trimming and J lost 5 bases; unmatched junction nucleotides: 8. Germline values: CDR1 KGHSH, CDR2 LQKENI. The CDR3 spells CASSGTGSSDEQYF. Written as DNA, the CDR3 is TGTGCCAGCTCCGGGACAGGGTCGTCGGACGAGCAGTACTTC.

The rearrangement joins TRBV7-2 to TRBJ2-3; possible D gene TRBD2, 5 bases. The CDR3 extends over 14 amino acids. Trimming removed 2 bases at V and 1 base at J, with 7 bases between. Germline assignment: CDR1 SGHTA and CDR2 FQGNSA. Here the CDR3 reads CASSLSGGTDTQYF. The CDR3 region has the DNA TGTGCCAGCAGCTTATCCGGGGGCACAGATACGCAGTATTTT.

V gene TRBV6-5 combines with J gene TRBJ2-1; 7 bases match TRBD2. V shed 6 bases and J 2 bases; nucleotides not matched to a gene: 4. CDR1 MNHEY and CDR2 SVGAGI come from the germline V gene. The CDR3 has 14 amino acids. The CDR3 bases are TGTGCCAGCAGGAGGGAGGGGACCTACAATGAGCAGTTCTTC. It yields the protein CASRREGTYNEQFF.

The V call is TRBV29-1, the J call TRBJ2-2; 11 positions match TRBD1. Germline CDR1 and CDR2: SQVTM and ANQGSEA. J gave up 7 bases and V 2 bases, and 9 bases lay outside the gene matches. This CDR3 region has 16 residues. The CDR3 DNA follows: TGCAGCGTTGAACCCGGGACAGGGGGTTTCCACGGGGAGCTGTTTTTT. This translates into CSVEPGTGGFHGELFF.

J is TRBJ1-1 and V is TRBV2; D gene unclear. Between the trimmed V and J ends, which lost 8 bases and 11 bases, there was a span of 12 bases. Germline V gene sequence: CDR1 SNHLY, CDR2 FYNNEI. The CDR3 covers 10 residues. The CDR3 bases are TGTGCCAGCGGTCGGGATTACGCTTTCTTT. Its protein product is CASGRDYAFF.

This rearrangement joins TRBV7-6 to TRBJ1-3; D is uncertain. Germline values: CDR1 SGHVS, CDR2 FNYEAQ. There are 15 residues in the CDR3. Trimming cost V 5 bases and J 4 bases, with 15 bases left between them. Here the CDR3 reads CASSDRGGPGNTIYF. As DNA, the CDR3 is TGTGCCAGCAGCGACCGGGGAGGGCCAGGAAACACCATATATTTT.

The chain is built from TRBV4-1 and TRBJ1-3; 7 bases line up with TRBD1. Germline CDR1 reads MGHRA; CDR2 reads YSYEKL. The V segment lost 4 bases and the J segment 1 base; nucleotides outside the gene matches: 7. The CDR3 has 16 amino acids. The CDR3 region has the DNA TGCGCCAGCAGCCCCCACCCACAGGGGTCTGGAAACACCATATATTTT. As protein: CASSPHPQGSGNTIYF.

The chain carries TRBV6-6 and TRBJ2-6, with D tentatively TRBD2 (6 bases). The CDR3 has 16 amino acids. The germline V gene has CDR1 MNHNY and CDR2 SVGAGI (reference sequence). The V end lost 11 bases, the J end lost 0 bases, and 17 bases lay between the germline ends. The CDR3 loop reads CAGGDLQSSGANVLTF. The CDR3 DNA follows: TGTGCCGGAGGGGATCTCCAGAGCTCTGGGGCCAACGTCCTGACTTTC.

V and J are TRBV2 and TRBJ2-7; D might be TRBD2 (5 bases). Trimming pared 7 bases from V and 7 bases from J, leaving 17 bases between. CDR3 size: 13 residues. CDR1 is SNHLY, CDR2 FYNNEI, per germline. The CDR3: CASKSDPRGEQYF. The CDR3 DNA follows: TGTGCCAGCAAGTCGGATCCCCGGGGAGAGCAGTACTTC.

The genes are TRBV29-1 and TRBJ2-2; D possibly corresponds to TRBD1 (6 bases). Trimming removed 4 bases from V and 0 bases from J, with 9 bases in between. This CDR3 has 14 amino acids. Looked up from germline, CDR1 is SQVTM and CDR2 is ANQGSEA. CDR3 residues: CSVVGTTNTGELFF. In DNA, the CDR3 is TGCAGCGTTGTAGGGACAACGAACACCGGGGAGCTGTTTTTT.

The V and J genes are TRBV16 and TRBJ1-2; no definite D call. CDR3 length equals 13 residues. From germline, CDR1 is KGHSY and CDR2 FQNENV. The V and J ends lost 4 bases and 12 bases respectively, with 18 bases between them. CDR3 sequence (DNA): TGTGCCAGCAGCCCTTCTTTGGGCGGGGAGGACACCTTC. Translation gives CASSPSLGGEDTF.

V usage is TRBV19 and J usage is TRBJ1-4; possible D gene TRBD1, 6 bases. Germline V CDR1 and CDR2: LNHDA, SQIVND (reference sequence). The V gene lost 3 bases and the J gene lost 0 bases, with 17 bases spanning the gap. The CDR3 contains 18 residues. The CDR3 sequence: CASSISPPGAATNEKLFF. The CDR3 bases are TGTGCCAGTAGTATCTCCCCCCCAGGGGCCGCAACTAATGAAAAACTGTTTTTT. The full variable domain, its missing parts supplied by reference TRBV19 and TRBJ1-4, is DGGITQSPKYLFRKEGQNVTLSCEQNLNHDAMYWYRQDPGQGLRLIYYSQIVNDFQKGDIAEGYSVSREKKESFPLTVTSAQKNPTAFYLCASSISPPGAATNEKLFFGSGTQLSVL.

About this clone: It is likely a read error, because the conserved phenylalanine at the end of the CDR3 is missing. The DNA is omitted, as the CDR3 cannot be located on it reliably, and the CDR3 follows TCRdb's listing. The J gene is TRBJ1-1, the V gene TRBV5-1; the D call in the table, TRBD1, was not verified against the DNA. The CDR3 length equals 11 residues, ends included. Germline CDR1 reads SGHRS; CDR2 reads YFSETQ. CDR3 region: CASSLGGRRGG.